This record covers a single T cell receptor beta chain. Its matching antigen is unknown. V was pared by 1 base and J by 2 bases, with 7 bases between. The CDR3 runs 14 residues. Germline CDR1 and CDR2: SGHRS and YFSETQ. Investigators prepared the TCR beta libraries by applying iRepertoire HTBI primers and Arm-PCR of CDR3 regions. TCRdb fed the multiplex PCR reads into MiXCR, producing one record per CDR3 protein. Of 440,000 or so distinct CDR3 sequences in the sample, approximately 15% were seen once. Time point of the sample: newly diagnosed GD, antithyroid drugs for less than 3 months. The TCR library was made from RNA that had been extracted from PBMCs in TRIzol. These data belong to a study of regulatory T cells in long-lasting Graves disease. Study-wide results and caveats: Persistent cases favored TRBV28, TRBJ1-2 and TRBJ2-5.

These records were also assigned to another study, of T cells in Graves' hyperthyroidism and ophthalmopathy. Per that paper: Ophthalmopathy, which appeared later, was predicted by the model a median roughly 6.4 months before onset.

The chain couples TRBV5-1 to TRBJ1-3; D is unclear. Sequencing used peripheral blood mononuclear cells (PBMCs), obtained at new diagnosis, from a patient treated with antithyroid drugs. The receptor's source is a woman aged 30 to 39 with Graves disease. The CDR3, as DNA: TGCGCCAGCAGCTTGAGTAGGACTGGAAACACCATATATTTT. Residues: CASSLSRTGNTIYF.